The T cell receptor (beta chain) described here comes from a study of blood T cell repertoires in COVID-19. The wider study: Specimens from acute and convalescent COVID-19 originated in the United States, Italy and Spain. Nucleic acid was either cDNA or gDNA, and it came from T cells, B-cell-depleted T cells, or PBMCs.

The CDR3 loop spans 16 amino acids. Germline V gene lookup returns CDR1 MNHEY and CDR2 SMNVEV (reference sequence). V lost 6 bases, J lost 0 bases, and 12 bases lay in between. In the source study's methods: Amplifying reference gene primers gave estimates of nucleated cell counts. Clones were sequenced by immunoSEQ multiplex PCR, and TCRdb holds only the in-frame ones, with some missing. The V and J calls and clone size were taken over from that table, and D and trimming were inferred from the DNA. The sample has about 340,000 clones, 91% seen once. The chain employs TRBV27 and TRBJ1-6; D ambiguous. The source is a woman younger than 30 who had recovered from COVID-19. Sample: peripheral blood. CDR3 in amino acids: CASSPLASSYNSPLHF. The CDR3 DNA sequence: TGTGCCAGCAGCCCCCTCGCGAGCTCCTATAATTCACCCCTCCACTTT.